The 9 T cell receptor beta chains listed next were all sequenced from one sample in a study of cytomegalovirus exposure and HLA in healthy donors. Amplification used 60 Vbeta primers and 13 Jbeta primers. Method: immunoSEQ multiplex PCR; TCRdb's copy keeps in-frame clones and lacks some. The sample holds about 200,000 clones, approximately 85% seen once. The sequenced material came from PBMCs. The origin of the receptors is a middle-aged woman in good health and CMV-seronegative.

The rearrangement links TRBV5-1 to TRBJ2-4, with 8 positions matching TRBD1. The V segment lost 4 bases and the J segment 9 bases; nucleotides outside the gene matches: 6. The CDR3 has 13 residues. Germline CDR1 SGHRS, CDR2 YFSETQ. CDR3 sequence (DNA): TGCGCCAGCAGCCCCGGACAGGGAGGCATTCAGTACTTC. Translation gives CASSPGQGGIQYF. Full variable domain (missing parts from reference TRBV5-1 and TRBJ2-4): KAGVTQTPRYLIKTRGQQVTLSCSPISGHRSVSWYQQTPGQGLQFLFEYFSETQRNKGNFPGRFSGRQFSNSRSEMNVSTLELGDSALYLCASSPGQGGIQYFGAGTRLSVL.

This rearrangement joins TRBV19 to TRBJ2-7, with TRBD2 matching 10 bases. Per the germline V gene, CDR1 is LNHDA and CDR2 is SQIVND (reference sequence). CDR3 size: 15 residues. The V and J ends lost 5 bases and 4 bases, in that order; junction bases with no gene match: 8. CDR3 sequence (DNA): TGTGCCAGTAGTGCTTCTAGCGGGGGCAATTACGAGCAGTACTTC. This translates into CASSASSGGNYEQYF.

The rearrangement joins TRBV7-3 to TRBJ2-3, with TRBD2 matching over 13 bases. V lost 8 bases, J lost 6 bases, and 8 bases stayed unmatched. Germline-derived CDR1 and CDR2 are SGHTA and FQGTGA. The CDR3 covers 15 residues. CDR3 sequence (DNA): TGTGCCAGCGCCGGGACTAGCGGGAATTTGGATACGCAGTATTTT. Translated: CASAGTSGNLDTQYF.

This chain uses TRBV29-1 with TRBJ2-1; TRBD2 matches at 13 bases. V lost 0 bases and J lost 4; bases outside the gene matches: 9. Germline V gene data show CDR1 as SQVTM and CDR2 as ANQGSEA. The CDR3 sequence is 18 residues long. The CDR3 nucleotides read TGCAGCGTTGAAGATCAGCGGACTAGCGGGAGAAAATACAATGAGCAGTTCTTC. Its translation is CSVEDQRTSGRKYNEQFF.

The CDR3 loop is CASSSPLWGVEQYF. The DNA of the CDR3 is TGTGCCAGCAGTTCTCCCCTTTGGGGGGTCGAGCAGTACTTC. The rearrangement links TRBV28 to TRBJ2-7, with D possibly matching TRBD2 (6 bases). With 4 bases removed from V and 6 bases from J, the gap between germline ends came to 16 bases. This CDR3 contains 14 residues. From germline, CDR1 is MDHEN and CDR2 SYDVKM.

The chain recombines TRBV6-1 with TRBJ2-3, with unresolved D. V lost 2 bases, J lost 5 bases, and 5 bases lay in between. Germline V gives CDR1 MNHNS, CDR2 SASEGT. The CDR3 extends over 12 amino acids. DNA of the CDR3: TGTGCCAGCAGTGAAAATCGAGATACGCAGTATTTT. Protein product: CASSENRDTQYF.

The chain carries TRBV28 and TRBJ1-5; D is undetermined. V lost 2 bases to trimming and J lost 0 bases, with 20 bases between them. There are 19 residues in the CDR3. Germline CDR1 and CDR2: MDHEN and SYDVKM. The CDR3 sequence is CASSLSGQFAVGSNQPQHF. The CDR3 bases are TGTGCCAGCAGTTTAAGCGGGCAGTTCGCCGTCGGTAGCAATCAGCCCCAGCATTTT.

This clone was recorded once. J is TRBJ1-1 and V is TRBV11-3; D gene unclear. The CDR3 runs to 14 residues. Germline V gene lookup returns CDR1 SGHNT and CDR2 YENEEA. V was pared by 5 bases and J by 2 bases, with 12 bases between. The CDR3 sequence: CASSPPGLNTEAFF. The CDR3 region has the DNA TGTGCCAGCAGCCCCCCCGGACTTAACACTGAAGCTTTCTTT.

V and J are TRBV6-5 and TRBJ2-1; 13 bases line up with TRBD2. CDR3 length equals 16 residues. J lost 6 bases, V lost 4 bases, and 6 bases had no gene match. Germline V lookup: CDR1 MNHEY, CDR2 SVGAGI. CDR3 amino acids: CASSSRLAGGFNEQFF. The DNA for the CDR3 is TGTGCCAGCAGTTCCCGACTAGCGGGAGGCTTCAATGAGCAGTTCTTC.